This TCR beta chain came from a study of T cells in tumors after PD-1 blockade. As for the study in general: No patient had prior checkpoint blockade, systemic immunosuppression, or radiotherapy within 4 weeks. Each patient got pembrolizumab 200 mg every 3 weeks or cemiplimab 350 mg every 2 weeks. Peripheral blood samples averaged approximately 37,000 unique clonotypes and around 120,000 templates.

About this clone itself: Antigen: not known.

Findings and limits, study-wide: Some novel exhausted tumor clones appeared in pre-treatment blood, suggesting peripheral recruitment.

Here immunoSEQ multiplex PCR was the method, and the copy in TCRdb shows in-frame clones only, minus some. The table has 61,000 or so clones, about 82% seen once. The germline gives CDR1 KGHSH, CDR2 LQKENI. V lost 6 bases and J 5 bases, leaving 16 bases between the germline ends. CDR3 length equals 15 residues. The material was PBMCs, obtained before anti-PD-1 treatment. The clonotype originates from a human donor with basal cell carcinoma. The rearrangement joins TRBV18 to TRBJ1-4; the D is unclear. As DNA, the CDR3 is TGTGCCAGCTCTCCGAACGGGGAGTGGAATGAAAAACTGTTTTTT. This gives the protein CASSPNGEWNEKLFF.